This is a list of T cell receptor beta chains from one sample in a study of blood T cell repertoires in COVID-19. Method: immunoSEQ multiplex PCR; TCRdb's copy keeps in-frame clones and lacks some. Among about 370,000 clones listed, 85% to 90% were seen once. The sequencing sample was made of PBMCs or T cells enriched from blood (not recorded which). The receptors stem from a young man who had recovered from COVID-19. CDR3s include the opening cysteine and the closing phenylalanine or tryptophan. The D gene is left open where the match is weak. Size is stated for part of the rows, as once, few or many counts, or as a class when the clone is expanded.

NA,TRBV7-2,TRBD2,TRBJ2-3,CASSLGGSMLDTQYF,TGTGCCAGCAGCTTGGGCGGGAGCATGTTGGATACGCAGTATTTT
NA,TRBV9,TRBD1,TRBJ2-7,CASSPRDRVYTSYEQYF,TGTGCCAGCAGCCCGCGGGACAGGGTGTATACGTCCTACGAGCAGTACTTC
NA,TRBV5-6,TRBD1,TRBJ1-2,CASSLGDRDVYGYTF,TGTGCCAGCAGCTTGGGGGACAGGGACGTTTATGGCTACACCTTC
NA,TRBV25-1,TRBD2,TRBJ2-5,CASSEGGGSGGKETQYF,TGTGCCAGCAGTGAGGGCGGGGGTAGCGGGGGTAAAGAGACCCAGTACTTC
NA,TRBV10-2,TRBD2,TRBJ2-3,CASTEAGGNTDTQYF,TGCGCCAGCACGGAAGCGGGGGGGAACACAGATACGCAGTATTTT
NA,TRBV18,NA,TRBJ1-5,CASSPDRNQPQHF,TGTGCCAGCTCGCCGGACAGAAATCAGCCCCAGCATTTT
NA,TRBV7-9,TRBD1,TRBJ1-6,CASSEGQGSPLHF,TGTGCCAGCAGCGAAGGACAGGGTTCACCCCTCCACTTT
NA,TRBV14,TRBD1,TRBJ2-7,CASSQPGTVDGQYF,TGTGCCAGCAGCCAACCCGGGACAGTCGATGGGCAGTACTTC
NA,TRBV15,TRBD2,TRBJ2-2,CATSSNRGLLAGAGELFF,TGTGCCACCAGCAGCAACAGGGGGCTACTAGCGGGAGCCGGGGAGCTGTTTTTT
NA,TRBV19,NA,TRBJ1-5,CASSFRLGSNQPQHF,TGTGCCAGTAGTTTCCGCCTAGGAAGCAATCAGCCCCAGCATTTT
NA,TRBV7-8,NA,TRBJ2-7,CASQLTGPYQQYF,TGTGCCTCCCAGCTTACAGGCCCCTACCAGCAGTACTTC
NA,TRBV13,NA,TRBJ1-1,CASSQGALAEAFF,TGTGCCAGCAGCCAAGGGGCTCTGGCTGAAGCTTTCTTT
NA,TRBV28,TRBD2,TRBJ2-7,CASSPPGLAAYEQYF,TGTGCCAGCAGTCCGCCCGGACTAGCGGCCTACGAGCAGTACTTC
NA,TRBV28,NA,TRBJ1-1,CASSLWVMGGGTEAFF,TGTGCCAGCAGTTTATGGGTGATGGGGGGGGGCACTGAAGCTTTCTTT
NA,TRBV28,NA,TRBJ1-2,CAIHGTSSYGYTF,TGTGCCATCCACGGGACAAGCTCCTATGGCTACACCTTC
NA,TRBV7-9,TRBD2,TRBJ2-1,CASSNGAGGAEQFF,TGTGCCAGCAGCAACGGAGCGGGAGGCGCTGAGCAGTTCTTC
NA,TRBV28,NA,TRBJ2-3,CASSRVATQYF,TGTGCCAGCAGCAGGGTAGCTACGCAGTATTTT
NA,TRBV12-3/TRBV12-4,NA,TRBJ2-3,CASSSSGTDTQYF,TGTGCCAGCAGCTCCAGCGGCACAGATACGCAGTATTTT
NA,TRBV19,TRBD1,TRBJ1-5,CASSIDLGQGRYQPQHF,TGTGCCAGTAGTATAGATCTGGGACAGGGGAGATATCAGCCCCAGCATTTT
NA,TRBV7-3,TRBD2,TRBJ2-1,CASSFAGSGSSYNEQFF,TGTGCCAGCAGCTTCGCGGGTAGCGGGAGCTCCTACAATGAGCAGTTCTTC
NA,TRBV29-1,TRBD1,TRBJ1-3,CSVGPLGQGATGNTIYF,TGCAGCGTTGGACCACTTGGGCAGGGGGCAACTGGAAACACCATATATTTT
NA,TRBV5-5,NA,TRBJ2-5,CASSLRLAGYETQYF,TGTGCCAGCAGCTTGCGTCTCGCGGGGTATGAGACCCAGTACTTC
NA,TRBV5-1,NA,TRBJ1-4,CASSLVGSINEKLFF,TGCGCCAGCAGCTTGGTCGGTTCCATTAATGAAAAACTGTTTTTT
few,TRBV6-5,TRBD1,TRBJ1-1,CASRRPGQGLAFF,TGTGCCAGCAGACGGCCGGGACAGGGTTTGGCTTTCTTT
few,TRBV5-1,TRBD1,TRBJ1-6,CASSPRQGRQNSPLHF,TGCGCCAGCAGCCCTCGACAGGGCCGGCAAAATTCACCCCTCCACTTT
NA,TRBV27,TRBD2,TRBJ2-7,CASSLLAGETYEQYF,TGTGCCAGCAGTTTATTGGCGGGGGAAACCTACGAGCAGTACTTC
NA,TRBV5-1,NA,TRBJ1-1,CASSPSNRAEAFF,TGCGCCAGCAGCCCATCCAACAGGGCTGAAGCTTTCTTT
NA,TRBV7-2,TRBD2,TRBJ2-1,CASSLGFELAGAVNNEQFF,TGTGCCAGCAGCTTAGGGTTCGAACTAGCGGGAGCAGTCAACAATGAGCAGTTCTTC
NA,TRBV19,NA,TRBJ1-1,CASKTRGKTEAFF,TGTGCCAGTAAGACAAGGGGGAAGACTGAAGCTTTCTTT
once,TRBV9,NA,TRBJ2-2,CASSVGTYRSNTGELFF,TGTGCCAGCAGCGTAGGTACCTACCGCTCGAACACCGGGGAGCTGTTTTTT
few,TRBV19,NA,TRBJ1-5,CASSIDYNQPQHF,TGTGCCAGTAGTATAGACTACAATCAGCCCCAGCATTTT
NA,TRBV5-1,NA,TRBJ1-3,CASSLVAGSGNTIYF,TGCGCCAGCAGCTTGGTAGCGGGCTCTGGAAACACCATATATTTT